The 27 T cell receptor beta chains reported below all come from one sample, sequenced in a study of blood T cell repertoires in COVID-19. Assay used: immunoSEQ multiplex PCR; TCRdb lists only in-frame clones, some missing. The sample contains tens of thousands of clones, 75% to 90% of which appear only once. Sequenced sample: peripheral blood. Receptors were obtained from a man aged 70-80 years with acute or convalescent COVID-19.

The chain couples TRBV10-3 to TRBJ2-1; 7 positions agree with TRBD2. This CDR3 contains 17 residues. V lost 0 bases, J lost 10 bases, and 15 bases stayed unmatched. Germline V gene lookup returns CDR1 ENHRY and CDR2 SYGVKD. CDR3 nucleotides: TGTGCCATCAGTGAGTCCGGGGGAGGGCCGTATGGAGACGAGCAGTTCTTC. It specifies CAISESGGGPYGDEQFF.

The V and J genes are TRBV5-1 and TRBJ2-7; 8 nucleotides align to TRBD1. Germline trimming cut 4 bases from V and 2 bases from J; bases unmatched to any gene: 2. The CDR3 runs to 13 residues. Germline V gene data show CDR1 as SGHRS and CDR2 as YFSETQ. CDR3 sequence reads: CASSPDRAYEQYF. The CDR3 DNA sequence: TGCGCCAGCAGCCCGGACAGGGCCTACGAGCAGTACTTC.

This chain uses TRBV18 with TRBJ1-2; D not resolved. V was clipped by 0 bases and J by 1 base, with 6 bases between them. The CDR3 sequence is 14 residues long. Per germline, CDR1 KGHSH and CDR2 LQKENI. The CDR3: CASSPPADNYGYTF. DNA of the CDR3: TGTGCCAGCTCACCACCGGCAGATAACTATGGCTACACCTTC.

This clone occurred once. The chain recombines TRBV5-1 with TRBJ1-3; perhaps TRBD1 as D (6 bases). This CDR3 is built from 16 residues. CDR1 SGHRS and CDR2 YFSETQ come from the germline V gene. The ends were cut back, 5 bases at V and 0 bases at J, with 15 bases in the middle. The CDR3 DNA reads as TGCGCCAGCAGGGGGGCAGGGGCCCGCTCTGGAAACACCATATATTTT. This gives the protein CASRGAGARSGNTIYF.

The chain links TRBV7-8 to TRBJ2-7; D unclear. Germline V gene lookup returns CDR1 SGHVS and CDR2 FQNEAQ. Trimming removed 7 bases from V and 6 bases from J, with 22 bases in between. This CDR3 is built from 15 residues. The CDR3 DNA reads as TGTGCCAGCACCCCGGGTTTGCTAGGCGGTTCCGAGCAGTACTTC. Its protein product is CASTPGLLGGSEQYF.

The chain has TRBV5-1 and TRBJ2-5, with TRBD2 identical over 12 bases. The CDR3 runs 17 residues. Germline trimming cut 0 bases from V and 2 bases from J; bases unmatched to any gene: 5. In germline, CDR1 is SGHRS, CDR2 YFSETQ. CDR3 loop: CASSLDLAGGPQETQYF. CDR3 bases: TGCGCCAGCAGCTTGGATCTAGCGGGAGGGCCACAAGAGACCCAGTACTTC.

V and J are TRBV3-1 (or the pseudogene TRBV3-2) and TRBJ2-1; 10 nucleotides line up with TRBD2. Trimming cost V 5 bases and J 3 bases; bases outside gene matches: 4. This CDR3 is 15 amino acids long. Germline V gene sequence: CDR1 LGHDT, CDR2 YNNKEL (reference sequence). CDR3 loop: CASSYGTSVYNEQFF. The DNA for the CDR3 is TGTGCCAGCAGCTACGGGACTAGCGTCTACAATGAGCAGTTCTTC.

The chain recombines TRBV18 with TRBJ1-3, with 11 nucleotides matching TRBD1. Trimming removed 3 bases from V and 4 bases from J; junction bases left unmatched: 2. CDR3 size: 15 residues. Germline V gives CDR1 KGHSH, CDR2 LQKENI. CDR3 sequence (DNA): TGTGCCAGCTCACCGGACAGGGGGCAAGGAAACACCATATATTTT. Translation gives CASSPDRGQGNTIYF.

The chain links TRBV7-8 to TRBJ1-4, with D perhaps matching TRBD1 (6 bases). This CDR3 has 14 amino acids. Germline V gene sequence: CDR1 SGHVS, CDR2 FQNEAQ. The V gene lost 5 bases and the J gene lost 8 bases, with 15 bases spanning the gap. The CDR3: CASSKQGSWEKLFF. CDR3 DNA sequence: TGTGCCAGCAGCAAACAGGGTTCTTGGGAAAAACTGTTTTTT.

The rearrangement uses TRBV5-1 and TRBJ2-5; 8 nucleotides agree with TRBD1. The ends lost 4 bases at V and 5 bases at J; junction bases unmatched: 7. Germline CDR1 SGHRS, CDR2 YFSETQ. The CDR3 is 14 amino acids. CDR3 region: CASSIGQGGETQYF. The CDR3 bases are TGCGCCAGCAGCATAGGACAGGGTGGCGAGACCCAGTACTTC.

This clone was observed a handful of times. The rearrangement joins TRBV28 to TRBJ1-2; the match to TRBD1 covers 8 bases. V dropped 2 bases and J dropped 3; count of bases not matched to a gene: 20. The CDR3 totals 20 residues. The V gene's germline CDR1 is MDHEN and CDR2 SYDVKM. CDR3 bases: TGTGCCAGCAGTTTAGGCGAAGGATCAACCCCAGGGGGCTGGGACTATGGCTACACCTTC. Its translation: CASSLGEGSTPGGWDYGYTF.

This chain joins TRBV29-1 and TRBJ1-2; 11 bases agree with TRBD1. Germline V gene sequence: CDR1 SQVTM, CDR2 ANQGSEA. Unmatched junction bases numbered 5, after V lost 6 bases and J lost 5 bases. The CDR3 has 13 residues. CDR3 protein: CSVDGQGAYGYTF. In DNA form, the CDR3 reads TGCAGCGTAGACGGACAGGGGGCGTATGGCTACACCTTC.

CDR3 sequence reads: CASSLRGAWTDTQYF. The DNA for the CDR3 is TGTGCCAGCAGCTTACGGGGGGCCTGGACAGATACGCAGTATTTT. The chain has TRBV11-2 and TRBJ2-3; a possible D gene is TRBD2 (7 bases). The V end lost 2 bases, the J end lost 3 bases, and 12 bases lay between the germline ends. Germline assignment: CDR1 SGHAT and CDR2 FQNNGV. This CDR3 comprises 15 residues. Supplemented by reference TRBV11-2 and TRBJ2-3, the full variable domain reads EAGVAQSPRYKIIEKRQSVAFWCNPISGHATLYWYQQILGQGPKLLIQFQNNGVVDDSQLPKDRFSAERLKGVDSTLKIQPAKLEDSAVYLCASSLRGAWTDTQYFGPGTRLTVL.

The chain couples TRBV27 to TRBJ1-5, with TRBD1 matching 7 bases. The CDR3 spans 15 residues. Germline trimming cut 6 bases from V and 4 bases from J; bases unmatched to any gene: 9. Germline values: CDR1 MNHEY, CDR2 SMNVEV (reference sequence). The CDR3, as DNA: TGTGCCAGCAGGGAACGACAGGGTGGAAATCAGCCCCAGCATTTT. Its protein is CASRERQGGNQPQHF.

This clone was observed once. V and J are TRBV11-2 and TRBJ1-6; a weak D match, TRBD1 (5 bases). V lost 4 bases, J lost 0 bases, and 13 bases lay in between. The CDR3 runs to 17 residues. In germline, CDR1 is SGHAT, CDR2 FQNNGV. CDR3 residues: CASSSRWGSSYNSPLHF. In DNA, the CDR3 is TGTGCCAGCAGCTCTCGTTGGGGCAGCTCCTATAATTCACCCCTCCACTTT.

This clone was counted once. The chain has TRBV18 and TRBJ2-3; 13 bases are a match to TRBD2. V trimming: 2 bases; J trimming: 5 bases; junction bases outside the gene matches: 7. The CDR3 loop spans 17 amino acids. Germline CDR1 KGHSH, CDR2 LQKENI. For the CDR3, the DNA is TGTGCCAGCTCACCATGGACTAGCGGGAGCGGAATAGATACGCAGTATTTT. Encoded protein: CASSPWTSGSGIDTQYF. The full variable domain, completed using reference TRBV18 and TRBJ2-3, is NAGVMQNPRHLVRRRGQEARLRCSPMKGHSHVYWYRQLPEEGLKFMVYLQKENIIDESGMPKERFSAEFPKEGPSILRIQQVVRGDSAAYFCASSPWTSGSGIDTQYFGPGTRLTVL.

The chain carries TRBV9 and TRBJ1-6; 12 bases line up with TRBD1. The CDR3 runs to 13 residues. Germline V gene lookup returns CDR1 SGDLS and CDR2 YYNGEE. Germline trimming cut 7 bases from V and 10 bases from J; bases unmatched to any gene: 3. DNA for the CDR3: TGTGCCAGCGGGACAGGGGGCGGGTCACCCCTCCACTTT. This sequence encodes CASGTGGGSPLHF.

The chain carries TRBV4-2 and TRBJ2-1; 11 bases are shared with TRBD2. Germline values: CDR1 LGHNA, CDR2 YNFKEQ. Trimming took 4 bases from V and 8 from J; bases not matched to a gene: 7. This CDR3 contains 15 residues. The CDR3 sequence is CASSPTSGSTDEQFF. CDR3 bases: TGTGCCAGCAGCCCTACTAGCGGGAGCACCGATGAGCAGTTCTTC.

This rearrangement joins TRBV7-2 to TRBJ2-1, with 7 bases that match TRBD1. The germline V gene has CDR1 SGHTA and CDR2 FQGNSA. CDR3 size: 15 residues. V dropped 2 bases and J dropped 4; count of bases not matched to a gene: 5. The CDR3 reads CASSLRQGVYNEQFF. DNA for the CDR3: TGTGCCAGCAGCTTAAGGCAGGGGGTTTACAATGAGCAGTTCTTC.

This chain joins TRBV5-1 and TRBJ2-1; 10 bases are shared with TRBD2. After removal of 5 bases from V and 7 bases from J, the junction contained 9 bases not matched to a gene. Germline CDR1 is SGHRS and CDR2 is YFSETQ. This CDR3 contains 15 residues. CDR3 in DNA: TGCGCCAGCAGGCCTAGCGGGAGTTCTGATAATGAGCAGTTCTTC. This encodes CASRPSGSSDNEQFF. The variable domain in full, with the rest retrieved from reference TRBV5-1 and TRBJ2-1, is KAGVTQTPRYLIKTRGQQVTLSCSPISGHRSVSWYQQTPGQGLQFLFEYFSETQRNKGNFPGRFSGRQFSNSRSEMNVSTLELGDSALYLCASRPSGSSDNEQFFGPGTRLTVL.

The gene calls are TRBV28 and TRBJ1-6; D gene ambiguous. The CDR3 covers 14 residues. Germline values: CDR1 MDHEN, CDR2 SYDVKM. Between the trimmed V and J ends, which lost 4 bases and 11 bases, there was a span of 15 bases. CDR3 residues: CASSSGEGRPPLHF. CDR3 coding DNA: TGTGCCAGCAGTTCCGGTGAGGGTAGGCCACCCCTCCACTTT.

The chain carries TRBV13 and TRBJ2-5; no reliable D call. This CDR3 has 13 amino acids. With 3 bases removed from V and 2 bases from J, the gap between germline ends came to 7 bases. CDR1 and CDR2 from the germline V gene are PRHDT and FYEKMQ (reference sequence). The CDR3 loop is CASSLGRQETQYF. The CDR3 region has the DNA TGTGCCAGCAGCTTGGGCAGACAAGAGACCCAGTACTTC.

CDR3 sequence (DNA): TGTGCCAGCAGCTTAGGACGGGAATACGAGCAGTACTTC. Amino acids: CASSLGREYEQYF. This chain joins TRBV11-3 and TRBJ2-7, with a weak D call TRBD2 (5 bases). The germline V and J ends were trimmed by 1 base and 4 bases, with 8 bases remaining between them. The CDR3 covers 13 residues. Per germline, CDR1 SGHNT and CDR2 YENEEA.

V is TRBV12-5 and J is TRBJ1-2; possible D gene TRBD1, 5 bases. The CDR3 is made up of 15 amino acids. CDR1 is LGHNT, CDR2 FRNRAP, per germline. V gave up 5 bases and J gave up 0 bases, with 13 bases separating them. CDR3 DNA: TGTGCTAGTGGTAGGGAAGGGGAATCTAACTATGGCTACACCTTC. Translating gives CASGREGESNYGYTF.

The chain couples TRBV7-9 to TRBJ2-5; 9 bases are shared with TRBD1. V shed 3 bases and J 4 bases; nucleotides not matched to a gene: 6. Germline lookup yields CDR1 SEHNR and CDR2 FQNEAQ (reference sequence). The CDR3 loop spans 15 amino acids. CDR3 loop: CASSFGQGSGETQYF. CDR3 coding DNA: TGTGCCAGCAGCTTTGGACAGGGGTCGGGAGAGACCCAGTACTTC.

The chain joins TRBV7-3 to TRBJ2-2; 7 bases fit TRBD2. The trim removed 4 bases at V and 8 bases at J, leaving 7 bases unmatched. The CDR3 totals 14 residues. Per germline, CDR1 SGHTA and CDR2 FQGTGA. This chain's CDR3 is CASSSTSAGGELFF. The CDR3 region has the DNA TGTGCCAGCAGCTCAACTAGCGCCGGGGGGGAGCTGTTTTTT.

The genes are TRBV30 and TRBJ2-7, with D perhaps TRBD2 (6 bases). Trimming stripped 2 bases from V and 3 bases from J, with 23 bases between. This CDR3 has 17 residues. The germline V gene encodes CDR1 GTSNPN and CDR2 SVGIG (reference sequence). The CDR3 DNA reads TGTGCCTGGAGTCTTTACTTCATAGCGGATTCATTCTACGAGCAGTACTTC. Translation: CAWSLYFIADSFYEQYF.